The present entry profiles one T cell receptor (beta chain) with its context. Its antigen is not identified. The data are from a study of T cells in tuberculosis. Looking at the study overall: Sequenced TCRs come from CD1B-GMM tetramer-binding T cells. General study points: Selection depended on which cryopreserved specimens were available.

The time point denotes: new active TB diagnosis, blood taken before or within 7 days of starting treatment. The assay was immunoSEQ multiplex PCR, and TCRdb's table has in-frame clones only and misses some. Of tens of thousands of clones in the sample, 85% to 95% were seen once. Germline CDR1 SGHRS, CDR2 YFSETQ. This CDR3 spans 14 amino acids. V was pared by 5 bases and J by 6 bases, with 14 bases between. This sequence joins TRBV5-1 and TRBJ2-2; perhaps TRBD1 as D (6 bases). This specimen consisted of PBMCs, obtained at tuberculosis diagnosis. This receptor was taken from an adult with tuberculosis. The chain's CDR3 is CASRPTQGPGELFF. The CDR3 region has the DNA TGCGCCAGCAGACCAACCCAGGGGCCCGGGGAGCTGTTTTTT. Supplemented by reference TRBV5-1 and TRBJ2-2, the full variable domain reads KAGVTQTPRYLIKTRGQQVTLSCSPISGHRSVSWYQQTPGQGLQFLFEYFSETQRNKGNFPGRFSGRQFSNSRSEMNVSTLELGDSALYLCASRPTQGPGELFFGEGSRLTVL.